This T cell receptor (beta chain) was retrieved from a study of blood T cell repertoires in COVID-19 (dated by TCRdb to 2019 to 2021). For context, the study as a whole: Samples from collaborators originated in the United States, Italy and Spain and spanned both the acute and convalescent phases of COVID-19. The material from the prospective study consisted of cDNA or gDNA derived from T cells, B-cell-depleted T cells, or PBMCs. Subjects who had been exposed to COVID-19, were actively infected with it, or had recovered from it provided the deeply sampled blood TCRbeta repertoires that made up the dataset. The repertoires were released in a freely available public database intended as a resource for research on the immune response to SARS-CoV-2. Samples were obtained from the ongoing ImmuneRACE study (first 160 participants) and from 1,254 subjects provided by 6 global collaborators. Nearly every sample came with metadata listing a de-identified subject ID, COVID-19 status, age in years and sex. Where available, HLA class I and class II types were obtained from metadata supplied by the sample provider rather than from assay-based typing.

The immunoSEQ Assay, a bias-controlled multiplex PCR, was used to amplify TCRbeta CDR3 regions from genomic DNA. The authors' analysis ran thus. Within the assay, amplification of reference gene primers was used to estimate how many nucleated cells each sample contained. Sequence reads were collapsed and filtered to measure the absolute abundance of every unique TCRbeta CDR3 rearrangement. Productive Simpson clonality was computed per sample as the square root of Simpson's diversity index over productive rearrangements. As stored in TCRdb, this immuneACCESS dataset retains in-frame rearrangements with V and J assigned. A fraction of the clones does not appear; measured against another copy, unresolved V genes explain less than half of the discrepancy, and the remainder lacks a known reason. The V and J calls and clone size are taken from that table; D and trimming were inferred from the DNA. The sample data list a few hundred thousand clones, and 89% of these were observed just once. The ten largest clones capture roughly 0.92% of the sample.

Details on this clone: Its recognized antigen is unknown. There are no base qualities to consult, and no much larger clone falls within one base.

General conclusions and limits of the study: The amount of clinical and demographic metadata varied by source and participant and was provided uncurated.

CDR1 and CDR2, per the germline V gene, are KGHSY and FQNENV. The V end loses 4 bases and the J end loses 7 bases, and a stretch of 13 bases separates them. Reading from cysteine to phenylalanine, the CDR3 counts 13 amino acids. Of all the DNA, just the CDR3 is kept, 39 bases in frame from base 1. Samples from volunteer blood donors who had recovered from COVID-19 were contributed by a second Seattle source. The collaborating institutions used their own protocols to collect whole blood in K2EDTA tubes. For TCRbeta analysis, collaborator samples were shipped as frozen whole blood, as isolated PBMCs, or as DNA extracted from either sample type.

The sequence was obtained from a woman in her 40s who had recovered from COVID-19. Specimen: peripheral blood. This chain is built from TRBV16 and TRBJ1-2; TRBD1 might be the D gene, on 5 matching bases. The CDR3 reads as follows: CASSPQGPSGYTF. The DNA reads TGTGCCAGCAGCCCCCAGGGTCCCTCTGGCTACACCTTC.